The 27 T cell receptor beta chains given below trace back to one sample, sequenced in a study of CD8 T cells in Susac syndrome. Random hexamers were used to reverse transcribe an amount of roughly 0.5 to 1 ug RNA. One entry per CDR3 protein results from TCRdb running MiXCR on the immunoSEQ multiplex PCR reads. The data show 100,000 or so distinct CDR3 sequences, 95% seen once. Input material: CD8+ T cells from PBMCs. The receptors were gathered from a human donor with Susac syndrome.

The chain carries TRBV6-4 and TRBJ2-2; tentative D call: TRBD2 (5 bases). Germline values: CDR1 MRHNA, CDR2 SNTAGT. This CDR3 comprises 14 residues. V dropped 2 bases and J dropped 1 base, with 5 bases sitting between them. The CDR3 DNA follows: TGTGCCAGCAGTGACCGGGGGAACACCGGGGAGCTGTTTTTT. It codes for CASSDRGNTGELFF.

The gene calls are TRBV7-9 and TRBJ2-1; 10 bases line up with TRBD2. Trimming removed 5 bases from V and 7 bases from J; junction bases left unmatched: 11. CDR3 size: 16 residues. Looked up from germline, CDR1 is SEHNR and CDR2 is FQNEAQ (reference sequence). CDR3 DNA sequence: TGTGCCAGCAGCACTGAGCGGGAGGGCCTCGGGAATGAGCAGTTCTTC. Protein: CASSTEREGLGNEQFF.

This sequence joins TRBV20-1 and TRBJ2-5; D gene uncertain. CDR1 is DFQATT and CDR2 is SNEGSKA in the germline V gene (reference sequence). Trimming took 2 bases from V and 2 from J, leaving 15 bases between them. The CDR3 loop spans 15 amino acids. CDR3 sequence: CSARLDVANQETQYF. CDR3 DNA sequence: TGCAGTGCTAGATTGGATGTGGCTAATCAAGAGACCCAGTACTTC.

This chain uses TRBV25-1 with TRBJ1-1; the D is unclear. CDR3 size: 11 residues. The V end lost 9 bases, the J end lost 7 bases, and 12 bases lay between the germline ends. Germline V gene sequence: CDR1 MGHDK, CDR2 SYGVNS. CDR3 sequence reads: CASSPGFEAFF. DNA of the CDR3: TGTGCCAGTTCCCCCGGGTTTGAAGCTTTCTTT.

The V gene is TRBV3-1, the J gene TRBJ1-3; no clear D. V gave up 0 bases and J gave up 8 bases, with 11 bases separating them. Looked up from germline, CDR1 is LGHDT and CDR2 is YNNKEL (reference sequence). The CDR3 is 14 residues long. CDR3 amino acids: CASSQEGLMDTIYF. DNA of the CDR3: TGTGCCAGCAGCCAAGAAGGGCTTATGGACACCATATATTTT.

V is TRBV9 and J is TRBJ2-5; D unclear. The CDR3 sequence is 13 residues long. CDR1 and CDR2 (germline): SGDLS, YYNGEE. Deletions cut 0 bases from V and 2 bases from J, with 5 bases between. CDR3 DNA: TGTGCCAGCAGCGTAGGCAGACAAGAGACCCAGTACTTC. It codes for CASSVGRQETQYF.

V is TRBV29-1 and J is TRBJ2-1; 11 bases map to TRBD2. Unmatched junction bases numbered 4, after V lost 7 bases and J lost 2 bases. The germline gives CDR1 SQVTM, CDR2 ANQGSEA. CDR3 length: 14 residues. The CDR3 DNA is TGCAGCGCCGCTAGCGGGGGGCCCTACAATGAGCAGTTCTTC. The encoded protein is CSAASGGPYNEQFF.

The chain links TRBV7-2 to TRBJ1-5; possibly TRBD1 for D (6 bases). The length of the CDR3 is 16 residues. Germline CDR1 reads SGHTA; CDR2 reads FQGNSA. V was shortened by 4 bases and J by 1 base, with 14 bases between the two germline ends. For the CDR3, the DNA is TGTGCCAGCAGCTCGGTGGGGACAAGAAGCAATCAGCCCCAGCATTTT. As protein: CASSSVGTRSNQPQHF.

The rearrangement links TRBV18 to TRBJ2-7, with 13 positions matching TRBD2. Germline CDR1 reads KGHSH; CDR2 reads LQKENI. This CDR3 contains 15 residues. Trimming removed 5 bases from V and 5 bases from J; junction bases left unmatched: 6. The CDR3 sequence is CASSAGLAGDHEQYF. The CDR3 DNA sequence: TGTGCCAGCTCAGCCGGACTAGCGGGAGACCACGAGCAGTACTTC.

The CDR3 spells CASSRQSYNTEAFF. CDR3 in DNA: TGTGCCAGCAGTAGACAGAGCTATAACACTGAAGCTTTCTTT. The rearrangement uses TRBV7-9 and TRBJ1-1; perhaps TRBD1 as D (5 bases). This CDR3 region has 14 residues. From germline, CDR1 is SEHNR and CDR2 FQNEAQ (reference sequence). The ends were cut back, 6 bases at V and 2 bases at J, with 13 bases in the middle.

The J gene is TRBJ2-1, the V gene TRBV19; TRBD1 matches 12 bases. The V segment lost 6 bases and the J segment 8 bases; nucleotides outside the gene matches: 11. The CDR3 has 16 residues. From germline, CDR1 is LNHDA and CDR2 SQIVND (reference sequence). The CDR3 nucleotides are TGTGCCAGTAGGGACCCGGGACAGGGGGCGGGCGATGAGCAGTTCTTC. This encodes CASRDPGQGAGDEQFF.

This chain joins TRBV7-9 and TRBJ1-1, with D possibly being TRBD1 (6 bases). V lost 7 bases, J lost 0 bases, and 21 bases lay in between. CDR3 length: 17 residues. The V gene's germline CDR1 is SEHNR and CDR2 FQNEAQ (reference sequence). The chain's CDR3 is CASIMMSGDGMNTEAFF. In DNA, the CDR3 is TGTGCCAGCATCATGATGTCAGGGGACGGGATGAACACTGAAGCTTTCTTT.

CDR3 DNA sequence: TGTGCCACCAGCCCTTCTGAAGACGCGGGCTACAATGAGCAGTTCTTC. Translation gives CATSPSEDAGYNEQFF. The V and J genes are TRBV15 and TRBJ2-1, with TRBD2 as a possible D gene (5 bases). CDR3 length: 16 residues. Germline V gene data show CDR1 as LNHNV and CDR2 as YYDKDF (reference sequence). Trimming stripped 5 bases from V and 3 bases from J, with 17 bases between.

This sequence joins TRBV20-1 and TRBJ2-7, with 7 bases fitting TRBD2. This CDR3 spans 15 amino acids. The V and J ends lost 5 bases and 4 bases, in that order; junction bases with no gene match: 14. Germline V lookup: CDR1 DFQATT, CDR2 SNEGSKA (reference sequence). CDR3 bases: TGCAGTGCTCAAGGGTGGGGCGGGAGTAGGTACGAGCAGTACTTC. Protein product: CSAQGWGGSRYEQYF.

The J gene is TRBJ2-1, the V gene TRBV6-1; TRBD2 aligns across 7 bases. J was trimmed by 8 bases and V by 6 bases; bases with no gene match: 16. The germline CDR1 and CDR2 sequences are MNHNS and SASEGT. The CDR3 covers 16 residues. The CDR3 loop reads CASSHEAGTTVYEQFF. The CDR3 DNA is TGTGCCAGCAGCCACGAGGCCGGGACTACGGTCTATGAGCAGTTCTTC.

The rearrangement joins TRBV12-3 or TRBV12-4 to TRBJ2-7, with D possibly called TRBD1 or TRBD2 (6 bases each). CDR3 length: 14 residues. The germline V and J ends were trimmed by 3 bases and 5 bases, with 14 bases remaining between them. Here the CDR3 DNA reads TGTGCCAGCAGTTTCGGACCGGGGGCCAACGAGCAGTACTTC. This translates into CASSFGPGANEQYF.

The rearrangement joins TRBV4-1 to TRBJ2-3, with TRBD2 as a possible D gene (6 bases). CDR1 is MGHRA and CDR2 is YSYEKL in the germline V gene. The CDR3 consists of 14 residues. Trimming left V 6 bases short and J 0 bases short, with 10 bases between. The CDR3 DNA reads TGCGCCAGCAGTCCTGGGAGGAGCACAGATACGCAGTATTTT. Its translation: CASSPGRSTDTQYF.

This rearrangement joins TRBV7-3 to TRBJ1-1; D gene uncertain. The V end lost 3 bases, the J end lost 4 bases, and 9 bases lay between the germline ends. This CDR3 has 13 amino acids. CDR1 SGHTA and CDR2 FQGTGA come from the germline V gene. CDR3: CASSLGYGTEAFF. CDR3 nucleotide sequence: TGTGCCAGCAGCTTGGGGTATGGCACTGAAGCTTTCTTT.

This sequence joins TRBV12-3 or TRBV12-4 and TRBJ1-2, with D unclear. V lost 1 base, J lost 1 base, and 7 bases lay in between. The CDR3 totals 14 residues. The CDR3 coding sequence is TGTGCCAGCAGTTTAGACGGAGTTAACTATGGCTACACCTTC. Its translation: CASSLDGVNYGYTF.

V usage is TRBV20-1 and J usage is TRBJ2-7, with 8 nucleotides matching TRBD2. The CDR3 length is 16 residues. CDR1 DFQATT and CDR2 SNEGSKA come from the germline V gene (reference sequence). V dropped 4 bases and J dropped 3; count of bases not matched to a gene: 14. This CDR3 reads CSATISTSGRSYEQYF. CDR3 in DNA: TGCAGTGCTACTATCTCAACTAGCGGTCGGAGCTACGAGCAGTACTTC.

This clonotype has only one observation. The chain carries TRBV7-9 and TRBJ1-1; 7 nucleotides line up with TRBD1. The trim removed 5 bases at V and 0 bases at J, leaving 12 bases unmatched. The germline CDR1 and CDR2 sequences are SEHNR and FQNEAQ (reference sequence). CDR3 length equals 17 residues. CDR3 coding DNA: TGTGCCAGCAGCAGTCGACAGGGAACATCCATGAACACTGAAGCTTTCTTT. It codes for CASSSRQGTSMNTEAFF.

The rearrangement joins TRBV29-1 to TRBJ2-6; no clear D. The CDR3 consists of 13 residues. Per germline, CDR1 SQVTM and CDR2 ANQGSEA. Trimming left V 4 bases short and J 2 bases short, with 6 bases between. CDR3 protein: CSVGRTGANVLTF. For the CDR3, the DNA is TGCAGCGTTGGCCGCACTGGGGCCAACGTCCTGACTTTC.

This clonotype was seen a single time. V is TRBV6-5 and J is TRBJ2-2; D possibly corresponds to TRBD2 (6 bases). Between the trimmed V and J ends, which lost 2 bases and 7 bases, there was a span of 23 bases. The germline CDR1 and CDR2 sequences are MNHEY and SVGAGI. The CDR3 is 18 amino acids. The CDR3 nucleotides are TGTGCCAGCAGTTACAATGGGCCCGGGCCTAGCGAAGGCGGGGAGCTGTTTTTT. The encoded protein is CASSYNGPGPSEGGELFF.

V usage is TRBV5-1 and J usage is TRBJ1-3; unclear D gene. From germline, CDR1 is SGHRS and CDR2 YFSETQ. CDR3 length: 16 amino acids. V was clipped by 0 bases and J by 4 bases, with 14 bases between them. This CDR3 is CASSLGPRGTGNTIYF. Here the CDR3 DNA reads TGCGCCAGCAGCTTGGGCCCGAGAGGCACAGGAAACACCATATATTTT.

CDR3: CSVVGRLLNTEAFF. CDR3 DNA sequence: TGCAGCGTTGTTGGCAGACTATTGAACACTGAAGCTTTCTTT. This chain uses TRBV29-1 with TRBJ1-1; D remains unclear. The CDR3 consists of 14 residues. CDR1 is SQVTM and CDR2 is ANQGSEA in the germline V gene. V shed 4 bases and J shed 0 bases, with 12 bases lying between them.

The CDR3 loop is CASSLGTSNPYEQYF. The CDR3 DNA reads TGTGCCAGCAGCCTTGGGACTAGTAACCCCTACGAGCAGTACTTC. This sequence joins TRBV9 and TRBJ2-7; 8 bases are a match to TRBD2. Trimming removed 4 bases from V and 2 bases from J; junction bases left unmatched: 8. This CDR3 comprises 15 residues. CDR1 and CDR2 (germline): SGDLS, YYNGEE.

Here the CDR3 reads CASSLDERVGQPQHF. As DNA, the CDR3 is TGCGCCAGCAGCTTGGATGAAAGGGTAGGGCAGCCCCAGCATTTT. The chain couples TRBV5-1 to TRBJ1-5; D is undetermined. V lost 0 bases and J 7 bases, leaving 14 bases between the germline ends. Germline V gene lookup returns CDR1 SGHRS and CDR2 YFSETQ. The CDR3 runs to 15 residues.